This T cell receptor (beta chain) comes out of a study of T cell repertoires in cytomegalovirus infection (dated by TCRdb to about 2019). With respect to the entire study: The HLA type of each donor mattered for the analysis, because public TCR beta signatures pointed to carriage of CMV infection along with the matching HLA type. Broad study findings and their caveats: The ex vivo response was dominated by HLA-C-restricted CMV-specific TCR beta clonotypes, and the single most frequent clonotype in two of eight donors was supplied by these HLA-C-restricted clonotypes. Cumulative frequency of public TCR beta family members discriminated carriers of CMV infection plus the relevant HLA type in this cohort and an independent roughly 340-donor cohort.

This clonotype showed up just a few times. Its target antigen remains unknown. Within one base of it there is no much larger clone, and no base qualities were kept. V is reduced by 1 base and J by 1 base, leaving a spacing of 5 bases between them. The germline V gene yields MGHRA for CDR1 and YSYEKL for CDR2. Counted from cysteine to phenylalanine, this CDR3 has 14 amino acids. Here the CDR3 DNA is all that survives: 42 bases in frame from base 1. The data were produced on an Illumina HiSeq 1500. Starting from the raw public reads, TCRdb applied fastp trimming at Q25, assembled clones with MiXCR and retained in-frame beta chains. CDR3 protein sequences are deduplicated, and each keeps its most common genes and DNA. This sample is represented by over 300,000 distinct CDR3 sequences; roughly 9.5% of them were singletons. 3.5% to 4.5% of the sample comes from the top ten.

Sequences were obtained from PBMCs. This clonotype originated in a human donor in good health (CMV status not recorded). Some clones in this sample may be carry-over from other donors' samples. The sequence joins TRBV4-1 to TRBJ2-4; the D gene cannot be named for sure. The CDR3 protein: CASSQVGAKNIQYF. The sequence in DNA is TGCGCCAGCAGCCAAGTGGGGGCCAAAAACATTCAGTACTTC.